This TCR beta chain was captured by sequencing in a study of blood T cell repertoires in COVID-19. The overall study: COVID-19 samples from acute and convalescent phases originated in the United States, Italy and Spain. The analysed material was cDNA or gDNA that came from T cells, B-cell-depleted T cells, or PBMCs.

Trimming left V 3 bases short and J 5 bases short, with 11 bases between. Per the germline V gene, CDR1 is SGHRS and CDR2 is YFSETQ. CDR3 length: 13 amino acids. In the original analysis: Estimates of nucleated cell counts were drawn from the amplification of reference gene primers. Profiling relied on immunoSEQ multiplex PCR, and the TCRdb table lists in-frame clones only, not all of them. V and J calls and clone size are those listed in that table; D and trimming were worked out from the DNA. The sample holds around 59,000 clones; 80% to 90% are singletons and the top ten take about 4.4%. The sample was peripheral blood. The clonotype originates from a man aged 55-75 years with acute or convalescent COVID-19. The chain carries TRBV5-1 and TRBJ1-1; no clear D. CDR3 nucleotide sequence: TGCGCCAGCAGCTCTTTTTCGGAGACTGAAGCTTTCTTT. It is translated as CASSSFSETEAFF.